The next 14 T cell receptor beta chains were all read from a single sample in a study of cytomegalovirus exposure and HLA in healthy donors. Primers: 60 Vbeta forward and 13 Jbeta reverse. Clones were read by immunoSEQ multiplex PCR, and TCRdb kept only the in-frame ones, dropping some. This repertoire shows some 100,000 clones, 79% found once; its top ten account for about 3.1%. Sequencing was performed on PBMCs. The receptors here all came from a male donor in good health and CMV-seropositive.

The chain couples TRBV5-1 to TRBJ2-3, with 10 positions matching TRBD2. V shed 9 bases and J 4 bases; nucleotides not matched to a gene: 11. CDR3 size: 15 residues. Germline CDR1 SGHRS, CDR2 YFSETQ. CDR3: CATSISGGASDTQYF. The CDR3, as DNA: TGCGCCACCTCGATAAGCGGGGGGGCCTCAGATACGCAGTATTTT.

This clone was recorded a few times. This chain connects TRBV15 to TRBJ2-7; D is ambiguous. V was cut by 1 base and J by 1 base, with 8 bases left in between. Germline-derived CDR1 and CDR2 are LNHNV and YYDKDF (reference sequence). The CDR3 sequence is 14 residues long. The CDR3 spells CATSRGILSYEQYF. CDR3 DNA: TGTGCCACCAGCAGAGGTATTCTTTCCTACGAGCAGTACTTC.

This clone has more than one count but fewer than ten. The genes are TRBV19 and TRBJ2-5, with a weak D call TRBD1 (5 bases). The CDR3 extends over 12 amino acids. Trimming left V 8 bases short and J 5 bases short, with 12 bases between. Germline CDR1 is LNHDA and CDR2 is SQIVND (reference sequence). The CDR3 DNA reads TGTGCCAGTCGACAGTCAGGCGAGACCCAGTACTTC. Translating gives CASRQSGETQYF.

The chain carries TRBV2 and TRBJ2-2; D is perhaps TRBD2 (6 bases). The CDR3 totals 15 residues. Between the trimmed V and J ends, which lost 4 bases and 0 bases, there was a span of 9 bases. Germline V gene data show CDR1 as SNHLY and CDR2 as FYNNEI. As DNA, the CDR3 is TGTGCCAGCAGTGGGCTAGCGACGAACACCGGGGAGCTGTTTTTT. It translates to CASSGLATNTGELFF. Combining the CDR3 with reference TRBV2 and TRBJ2-2 gives the whole variable domain EPEVTQTPSHQVTQMGQEVILRCVPISNHLYFYWYRQILGQKVEFLVSFYNNEISEKSEIFDDQFSVERPDGSNFTLKIRSTKLEDSAMYFCASSGLATNTGELFFGEGSRLTVL.

This clone came up a few times. The rearrangement joins TRBV7-9 to TRBJ1-3; no clear D. CDR3 length equals 15 residues. V lost 2 bases and J lost 0, with 8 bases in between. Per germline, CDR1 SEHNR and CDR2 FQNEAQ (reference sequence). The CDR3: CASSLMAYSGNTIYF. The DNA for the CDR3 is TGTGCCAGCAGCTTAATGGCTTACTCTGGAAACACCATATATTTT. The whole variable domain, remainder taken from reference TRBV7-9 and TRBJ1-3, is DTGVSQNPRHKITKRGQNVTFRCDPISEHNRLYWYRQTLGQGPEFLTYFQNEAQLEKSRLLSDRFSAERPKGSFSTLEIQRTEQGDSAMYLCASSLMAYSGNTIYFGEGSWLTVV.

The genes are TRBV4-3 and TRBJ1-4, with D unclear. This CDR3 has 14 residues. Germline loops: CDR1 LGHNA, CDR2 YSLEER. Trimming removed 1 base from V and 1 base from J, with 4 bases in between. CDR3 sequence reads: CASSQGRTNEKLFF. As DNA, the CDR3 is TGCGCCAGCAGCCAAGGCAGAACTAATGAAAAACTGTTTTTT.

The V and J genes are TRBV4-1 and TRBJ1-6, with 7 bases identical to TRBD1. Germline-derived CDR1 and CDR2 are MGHRA and YSYEKL. After removal of 4 bases from V and 6 bases from J, the junction contained 12 bases not matched to a gene. The CDR3 is made up of 17 amino acids. The CDR3 DNA reads TGCGCCAGCAGCCCTCTCGGGACAGTTAGCCCTAATTCACCCCTCCACTTT. Its translation: CASSPLGTVSPNSPLHF.

The genes are TRBV6-1 and TRBJ2-7; the D gene is possibly TRBD1 (5 bases). The germline V gene encodes CDR1 MNHNS and CDR2 SASEGT. This CDR3 comprises 13 residues. Deletions cut 6 bases from V and 2 bases from J, with 11 bases between. CDR3 protein: CASRLGRAYEQYF. For the CDR3, the DNA is TGTGCCAGCAGATTGGGCAGGGCCTACGAGCAGTACTTC.

This clone has only one observation. The chain employs TRBV13 and TRBJ2-7; 9 bases match TRBD1. Germline V gene lookup returns CDR1 PRHDT and CDR2 FYEKMQ (reference sequence). V was clipped by 3 bases and J by 5 bases; unmatched bases: 8. CDR3 length: 15 amino acids. CDR3 sequence reads: CASSFGTGRNHEQYF. In DNA, the CDR3 is TGTGCCAGCAGCTTTGGGACAGGGAGAAATCACGAGCAGTACTTC.

The rearrangement links TRBV13 to TRBJ2-7; maybe TRBD1 (5 bases). CDR1 and CDR2 (germline): PRHDT, FYEKMQ (reference sequence). Trimming cost V 6 bases and J 3 bases, with 18 bases left between them. The CDR3 spans 15 residues. This CDR3 reads CASSISRAGYYEQYF. Written as DNA, the CDR3 is TGTGCCAGCAGTATAAGTCGGGCAGGGTACTACGAGCAGTACTTC.

In DNA, the CDR3 is TGTGCCAGCAGCTCGACAGGTACCGGGGAGCTGTTTTTT. Its protein product is CASSSTGTGELFF. The rearrangement uses TRBV7-3 and TRBJ2-2; tentatively, D is TRBD1 (6 bases). The CDR3 spans 13 residues. CDR1 and CDR2 from the germline V gene are SGHTA and FQGTGA. Trimming removed 4 bases from V and 5 bases from J, with 8 bases in between.

The rearrangement joins TRBV7-9 to TRBJ1-2, with D unresolved. V dropped 0 bases and J dropped 8 bases, with 7 bases sitting between them. The CDR3 covers 12 residues. The germline gives CDR1 SEHNR, CDR2 FQNEAQ (reference sequence). The CDR3 bases are TGTGCCAGCAGCTTAGCAGGCAGGGGCTACACCTTC. Its translation: CASSLAGRGYTF.

V usage is TRBV7-9 and J usage is TRBJ1-2, with TRBD1 matching over 7 bases. The germline gives CDR1 SEHNR, CDR2 FQNEAQ (reference sequence). Losses at the gene ends were 3 bases for V and 7 bases for J; bases not matched to a gene: 8. The CDR3 is 14 amino acids. CDR3 protein: CASSFEGAYLGYTF. Written as DNA, the CDR3 is TGTGCCAGCAGCTTCGAGGGGGCGTATCTTGGCTACACCTTC.

CDR3 residues: CAIREAERGGKDTQYF. CDR3 coding DNA: TGTGCCATCAGGGAAGCCGAGCGGGGGGGCAAGGATACGCAGTATTTT. This chain links TRBV10-3 with TRBJ2-3, with TRBD2 matching over 10 bases. Germline V CDR1 and CDR2: ENHRY, SYGVKD. This CDR3 has 16 residues. The trim removed 6 bases at V and 6 bases at J, leaving 12 bases unmatched.